This TCR beta chain stems from a study of T cells expressing NK-cell markers (dated by TCRdb to the early 2020s). Looking at the study overall: Three sorted T-cell subsets (CD3+CD56+NKG2C+, CD3+CD56+NKG2C- and CD3+CD56-NKG2C+) from about 8 donors had their TCR beta-chain repertoires profiled. The eight sequenced donors were randomly selected healthy volunteers, three men and five women. Among the eight sequenced donors, only one was HCMV-seronegative, while the other seven were HCMV-seropositive. Illumina HiSeq 2000/2500, MiSeq or NextSeq was used to sequence libraries as 2 x 150 bp reads. General findings and caveats noted by the study authors: Those dominant clonotypes were again the most abundant among CD3+CD56-NKG2C+ cells in a handful of donors, at roughly 25-65%. Whether the expanded NKG2C-expressing T cell clones were specific for HCMV antigens was left unclear. For about 6 donors, the dominant CD3+CD56+NKG2C+ clonotypes were among the top 10 CD8+ clonotypes and accounted for about 1.0-7.0% of CD8+ T cells.

Sequencer: Illumina HiSeq 2000. The TCR beta cDNA libraries were made using 5'RACE template switching, a step that added both a universal primer site and unique molecular identifiers. Synthesis of cDNA was primed from the TCR beta constant segment and was followed by two consecutive PCR amplification steps. In the original analysis: Reads were demultiplexed and grouped by UMI with MIGEC, and clonotypes were assembled and quantified with MiTCR. To remove erroneous sequences, TCR cDNA sequences were retained only when supported by two or more reads. Downstream repertoire analysis used the tcR package, and clonotypes were matched across fractions by CDR3 nucleotide sequence plus V segment. VDJmatch was used to annotate antigen specificity against VDJdb, with one amino acid substitution in CDR3 allowed. The reads, reprocessed by TCRdb, yield one row per CDR3 protein sequence and no DNA. These V and J calls are TCRdb output, not the study's own analysis. The table for this sample records 400,000 to 450,000 distinct CDR3 sequences. The ten most abundant clones make up 7.3% of the sample.

To determine HCMV serostatus, a commercial ELISA kit was used to detect HCMV-specific IgG in serum. Peripheral blood mononuclear cells were isolated from blood by Ficoll density gradient centrifugation. The CDR3 goes from the cysteine to the phenylalanine over 12 residues. There is no recorded DNA. CDR1 and CDR2 were assigned from the germline V gene as MNHEY and SVGEGT. Of note for this clonotype: What antigen it recognizes has not been identified.

The sample taken for sequencing was blood T cells: a sorted CD56 or NKG2C T cell subset, CD4+ or CD8+ T cells, or bulk PBMC T cells (not recorded which). This chain is built from TRBV6-2 or TRBV6-3 and TRBJ1-5. The receptor was isolated from a woman aged 18 to 69 in good health. CDR3 reads: CASRSLNQPQHF.